These 22 T cell receptor beta chains originate from one sample sequenced in a study of T cell changes during pregnancy in multiple sclerosis. Produced via immunoSEQ multiplex PCR; TCRdb's table is partial and in-frame only. Of approximately 48,000 clones in the sample, around 90% are singletons; the top ten hold 0.35% to 0.45%. The sample here was CD4+ T cells from peripheral blood mononuclear cells, taken after pregnancy. These receptors originate from a female donor with multiple sclerosis, enrolled in a pregnancy study.

This clone occurred a few times. The rearrangement links TRBV14 to TRBJ2-1; D perhaps matches TRBD1 (5 bases). Germline V gives CDR1 SGHDN, CDR2 FVKESK. The CDR3 is made up of 16 amino acids. Deletions cut 1 base from V and 13 bases from J, with 23 bases between. The CDR3 bases are TGTGCCAGCAGCCAAGGATCATCGCGAAGGGGTGGAGAACAGTTCTTC. Translated: CASSQGSSRRGGEQFF.

The chain is built from TRBV10-3 and TRBJ2-1, with D possibly matching TRBD2 (5 bases). The V and J ends lost 3 bases and 0 bases respectively, with 9 bases between them. CDR1 and CDR2 (germline): ENHRY, SYGVKD. This CDR3 is built from 15 residues. The CDR3 region is CAISDRRSSYNEQFF. As DNA, the CDR3 is TGTGCCATCAGTGATAGGAGGAGCTCCTACAATGAGCAGTTCTTC.

The chain couples TRBV14 to TRBJ1-6, with 7 bases identical to TRBD1. The germline V gene encodes CDR1 SGHDN and CDR2 FVKESK. CDR3 length: 13 residues. The V and J ends lost 4 bases and 10 bases, in that order; junction bases with no gene match: 4. The CDR3 nucleotides are TGTGCCAGCAGCCGACAGGGCTACTCACCCCTCCACTTT. Its protein product is CASSRQGYSPLHF.

The V gene is TRBV7-8, the J gene TRBJ2-7; TRBD2 matches 7 bases. The CDR3 totals 14 residues. J gave up 0 bases and V 1 base, and 0 bases lay outside the gene matches. The V gene's germline CDR1 is SGHVS and CDR2 FQNEAQ. The CDR3 loop is CASSLGLASYEQYF. In nucleotides, the CDR3 is TGTGCCAGCAGCTTAGGACTAGCCTCCTACGAGCAGTACTTC.

V usage is TRBV30 and J usage is TRBJ2-7; 11 bases are a match to TRBD2. There are 20 residues in the CDR3. Germline assignment: CDR1 GTSNPN and CDR2 SVGIG (reference sequence). With 0 bases clipped from V and 6 bases from J, the junction kept 22 bases outside the gene matches. DNA for the CDR3: TGTGCCTGGAGTGTACGTCCCCTAGCGGGAGGACCCCGCCTTCTTACCGAGCAGTACTTC. Its protein is CAWSVRPLAGGPRLLTEQYF.

The rearrangement links TRBV6-5 to TRBJ1-4; 8 bases fit TRBD1. V shed 6 bases and J 8 bases; nucleotides not matched to a gene: 8. Germline V gene data show CDR1 as MNHEY and CDR2 as SVGAGI. CDR3 length: 14 residues. CDR3 in amino acids: CASSRTGTGEKLFF. Written as DNA, the CDR3 is TGTGCCAGCAGCCGAACCGGGACAGGAGAAAAACTGTTTTTT.

This clone was seen a few times. The V call is TRBV27, the J call TRBJ2-3, with TRBD2 identical over 13 bases. The germline V gene encodes CDR1 MNHEY and CDR2 SMNVEV (reference sequence). The CDR3 runs to 18 residues. V lost 3 bases to trimming and J lost 5 bases; unmatched junction nucleotides: 11. CDR3 nucleotides: TGTGCCAGCAGTTTCCTAGGACTAGCGGGAGAGTCACAAGATACGCAGTATTTT. As protein: CASSFLGLAGESQDTQYF.

The chain couples TRBV6-1 to TRBJ2-5; 9 positions match TRBD1. The ends lost 3 bases at V and 4 bases at J; junction bases unmatched: 3. The CDR3 is made up of 14 amino acids. Germline V CDR1 and CDR2: MNHNS, SASEGT. The CDR3: CASSEGQGLETQYF. CDR3 nucleotide sequence: TGTGCCAGCAGTGAGGGACAGGGATTAGAGACCCAGTACTTC.

CDR3 region: CASSFSRGPYEQYF. The CDR3 DNA reads as TGTGCCAGCAGCTTTTCCAGGGGTCCCTACGAGCAGTACTTC. The chain joins TRBV11-2 to TRBJ2-7; a possible D gene is TRBD1 (6 bases). Looked up from germline, CDR1 is SGHAT and CDR2 is FQNNGV. Trimming pared 3 bases from V and 2 bases from J, leaving 11 bases between. This CDR3 comprises 14 residues.

The J gene is TRBJ2-5, the V gene TRBV7-8, with 7 bases identical to TRBD2. This CDR3 contains 15 residues. Germline-derived CDR1 and CDR2 are SGHVS and FQNEAQ. Germline trimming cut 5 bases from V and 1 base from J; bases unmatched to any gene: 7. CDR3 protein: CASSPRRGIQETQYF. The CDR3 nucleotides are TGTGCCAGCAGCCCCAGGCGGGGGATCCAAGAGACCCAGTACTTC.

The chain recombines TRBV4-1 with TRBJ1-5; D unresolved. This CDR3 has 12 residues. The V gene's germline CDR1 is MGHRA and CDR2 YSYEKL. Trimming removed 1 base from V and 6 bases from J, with 4 bases in between. Here the CDR3 DNA reads TGCGCCAGCAGCCAAGTAGCTCAGCCCCAGCATTTT. Translated: CASSQVAQPQHF.

The chain recombines TRBV5-4 with TRBJ2-3, with D possibly being TRBD1 (5 bases). V dropped 0 bases and J dropped 8 bases, with 10 bases sitting between them. The CDR3 runs 13 residues. The germline V gene has CDR1 SGHNT and CDR2 YYREEE (reference sequence). CDR3 sequence (DNA): TGTGCCAGCAGCTTGGCTGGGGCAGCTACGCAGTATTTT. As protein: CASSLAGAATQYF.

This rearrangement joins TRBV11-2 to TRBJ1-1; 7 bases line up with TRBD1. CDR3 length equals 14 residues. Germline CDR1 SGHAT, CDR2 FQNNGV. The V and J ends lost 5 bases and 0 bases, in that order; junction bases with no gene match: 3. The CDR3 coding sequence is TGTGCCAGCAGCGGAGGGGGCATGAACACTGAAGCTTTCTTT. Its translation is CASSGGGMNTEAFF.

This chain connects TRBV18 to TRBJ1-5, with a tentative D call TRBD1 (5 bases). The V end lost 4 bases, the J end lost 0 bases, and 16 bases lay between the germline ends. CDR1 and CDR2 (germline): KGHSH, LQKENI. The CDR3 sequence is 17 residues long. The CDR3 loop reads CASSLKPGGDSNQPQHF. CDR3 DNA sequence: TGTGCCAGCTCACTTAAACCAGGAGGGGATAGCAATCAGCCCCAGCATTTT.

The rearrangement uses TRBV4-3 and TRBJ2-1; the D is unclear. Deletions cut 0 bases from V and 3 bases from J, with 12 bases between. Germline values: CDR1 LGHNA, CDR2 YSLEER. The CDR3 runs 16 residues. Written as DNA, the CDR3 is TGCGCCAGCAGCCAAGATAGGCTAGTTTTCTACAATGAGCAGTTCTTC. Its translation is CASSQDRLVFYNEQFF.

This clone was seen once. This chain joins TRBV5-1 and TRBJ2-4; 7 nucleotides align to TRBD1. The trim removed 1 base at V and 9 bases at J, leaving 4 bases unmatched. CDR3 size: 13 residues. Germline CDR1 is SGHRS and CDR2 is YFSETQ. The CDR3 region has the DNA TGCGCCAGCAGCTTGAACAGGGGTGGCATTCAGTACTTC. Encoded protein: CASSLNRGGIQYF. Looking up the rest from reference TRBV5-1 and TRBJ2-4 gives the full variable domain: KAGVTQTPRYLIKTRGQQVTLSCSPISGHRSVSWYQQTPGQGLQFLFEYFSETQRNKGNFPGRFSGRQFSNSRSEMNVSTLELGDSALYLCASSLNRGGIQYFGAGTRLSVL.

This clone was observed a few times. This chain links TRBV27 with TRBJ2-5; 9 nucleotides align to TRBD2. CDR1 and CDR2 (germline): MNHEY, SMNVEV (reference sequence). The CDR3 spans 15 residues. V gave up 4 bases and J gave up 3 bases; unmatched junction bases: 6. The CDR3 here is CASSSLAGGEETQYF. The DNA of the CDR3 is TGTGCCAGCAGTTCACTAGCGGGTGGGGAAGAGACCCAGTACTTC.

The chain uses TRBV10-1 and TRBJ2-5; 8 nucleotides line up with TRBD1. Looked up from germline, CDR1 is WNHNN and CDR2 is SYGVQD (reference sequence). CDR3 size: 14 residues. Trimming removed 3 bases from V and 6 bases from J; junction bases left unmatched: 6. The CDR3 coding sequence is TGCGCCAGCAGTGACGGACAGGGTGGAAAGACCCAGTACTTC. This translates into CASSDGQGGKTQYF.

The rearrangement joins TRBV30 to TRBJ1-1; D call uncertain. The germline V and J ends were trimmed by 2 bases and 7 bases, with 8 bases remaining between them. The germline gives CDR1 GTSNPN, CDR2 SVGIG (reference sequence). The CDR3 sequence is 11 residues long. The CDR3 DNA follows: TGTGCCTGGAGTCAGGAGGGTGAAGCTTTCTTT. It is translated as CAWSQEGEAFF.

This chain uses TRBV5-3 with TRBJ2-5, with D perhaps TRBD1 (6 bases). TRBV5-3 carries the ORF label, with uncertain function. Trimming removed 4 bases from V and 5 bases from J, with 15 bases in between. This CDR3 contains 14 residues. The CDR3 DNA is TGTGCCAGAAGCCCAGCCGGGACATATGAGACCCAGTACTTC. Its protein product is CARSPAGTYETQYF.

The chain joins TRBV18 to TRBJ1-1; D is possibly TRBD1 (6 bases). The CDR3 loop spans 14 amino acids. The V and J ends lost 4 bases and 2 bases respectively, with 11 bases between them. The germline CDR1 and CDR2 sequences are KGHSH and LQKENI. The CDR3 reads CASSRDTSNTEAFF. The CDR3 coding sequence is TGTGCCAGCTCACGGGACACTTCAAACACTGAAGCTTTCTTT.

The V gene is TRBV27, the J gene TRBJ1-4; D perhaps matches TRBD1 (5 bases). The V gene lost 5 bases and the J gene lost 7 bases, with 11 bases spanning the gap. Germline-derived CDR1 and CDR2 are MNHEY and SMNVEV (reference sequence). CDR3 length: 13 amino acids. The CDR3, as DNA: TGTGCCAGCAGTATCAGGGTCGGTGAAAAACTGTTTTTT. It specifies CASSIRVGEKLFF.